This TCR beta chain emerged from a study of graft-versus-host responses after intestinal transplantation. Study-wide context: Anti-thymocyte globulin induction, then tacrolimus and steroids for about 3 years, went to all recipients.

The assay was immunoSEQ multiplex PCR, and TCRdb's table has in-frame clones only and misses some. The data show roughly 130,000 clones, 85% to 95% seen once. As to this clone: Its cognate antigen is unknown.

With 2 bases removed from V and 6 bases from J, the gap between germline ends came to 14 bases. CDR3 length: 14 amino acids. Germline V lookup: CDR1 GTSNPN, CDR2 SVGIG (reference sequence). Study-wide results and limits: GvH clones appeared in recipient marrow, some first in ileum or blood.

V gene TRBV30 combines with J gene TRBJ1-5; the D gene is possibly TRBD1 (5 bases). Sample: unstimulated CD4+ T cells sorted from spleen or lymph node cells, taken before intestinal transplant. The clonotype was recovered from a human donor who received an intestinal transplant. CDR3 bases: TGTGCCTGGAGTATTGGGGGGGTCAGTCAGCCCCAGCATTTT. It translates to CAWSIGGVSQPQHF.